The TCR beta chain described here comes from a study of cytomegalovirus exposure and HLA in healthy donors. Study details: A later analysis reported the approximately 120 validation repertoires used the same platform as the approximately 670 first-cohort repertoires. Whole-study results and caveats: That first-cohort TCR clusters tended to co-occur in the approximately 110 validation repertoires was found in a later analysis. For cytomegalovirus status, the classifier reportedly gave diagnoses with high specificity and sensitivity.

Produced via immunoSEQ multiplex PCR; TCRdb's table is partial and in-frame only. Of approximately 270,000 clones in the sample, roughly 87% were seen once. This CDR3 has 13 residues. The V and J ends lost 9 bases and 4 bases respectively, with 10 bases between them. The V gene's germline CDR1 is SEHNR and CDR2 FQNEAQ (reference sequence). A note on this clone: Its antigen remains unidentified.

Sequences were obtained from PBMCs. This sequence joins TRBV7-9 and TRBJ2-6, with D perhaps matching TRBD2 (5 bases). This TCR was sampled from a young man in good health and CMV-seropositive. The CDR3 DNA sequence: TGTGCCAGTGGAGGTTCAGGGGCCAACGTCCTGACTTTC. Residues: CASGGSGANVLTF.